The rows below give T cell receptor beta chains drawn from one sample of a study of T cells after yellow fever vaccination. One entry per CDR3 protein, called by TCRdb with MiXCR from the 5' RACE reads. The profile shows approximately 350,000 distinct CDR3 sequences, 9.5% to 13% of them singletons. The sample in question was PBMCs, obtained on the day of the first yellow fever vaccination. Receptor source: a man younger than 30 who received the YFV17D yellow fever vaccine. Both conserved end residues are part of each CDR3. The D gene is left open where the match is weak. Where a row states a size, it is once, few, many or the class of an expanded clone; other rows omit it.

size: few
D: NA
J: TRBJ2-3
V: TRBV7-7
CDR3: CASSLGTGLDTQYF
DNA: TGTGCTAGCAGCCTAGGTACAGGGCTTGATACGCAGTATTTT

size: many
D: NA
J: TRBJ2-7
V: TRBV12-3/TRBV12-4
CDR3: CASSRGTLSYEQYF
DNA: TGTGCCAGCAGCCGAGGGACATTGTCCTACGAGCAGTACTTC

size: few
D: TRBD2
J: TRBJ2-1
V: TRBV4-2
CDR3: CASSQDGDTSGGAEFF
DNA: TGTGCCAGCAGCCAAGATGGCGATACTAGCGGGGGGGCCGAATTCTTC

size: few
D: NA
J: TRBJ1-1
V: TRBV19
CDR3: CASIREMNTEAFF
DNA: TGTGCCAGTATTAGGGAAATGAACACTGAAGCTTTCTTT

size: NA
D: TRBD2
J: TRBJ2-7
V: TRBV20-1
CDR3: CSARDRAGGRYEQYF
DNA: TGCAGTGCTAGAGATCGGGCGGGGGGCAGGTACGAGCAGTACTTC

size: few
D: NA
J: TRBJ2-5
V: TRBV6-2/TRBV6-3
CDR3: CASSTWAGHQETQYF
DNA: TGTGCCAGCAGTACCTGGGCAGGCCACCAAGAGACCCAGTACTTC

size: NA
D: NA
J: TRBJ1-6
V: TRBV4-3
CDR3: CASSQGRLTADNSPLHF
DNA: TGCGCCAGCAGCCAAGGCCGCCTGACAGCAGATAATTCACCCCTCCACTTT

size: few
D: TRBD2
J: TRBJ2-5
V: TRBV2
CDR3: CASSAQLAGGQETQYF
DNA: TGTGCCAGCAGTGCTCAACTAGCGGGGGGTCAGGAGACCCAGTACTTC

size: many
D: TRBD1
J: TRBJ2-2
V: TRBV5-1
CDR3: CASSRTGPNTGELFF
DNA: TGCGCCAGCAGCCGGACAGGCCCGAACACCGGGGAGCTGTTTTTT

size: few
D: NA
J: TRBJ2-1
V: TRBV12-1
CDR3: CASSLGPGQGACEQFF
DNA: TGTGCCAGCAGCTTGGGCCCGGGACAGGGGGCCTGCGAGCAGTTCTTC

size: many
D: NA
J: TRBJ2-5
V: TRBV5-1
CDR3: CASSLFQPGKETQYF
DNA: TGCGCCAGCAGCTTGTTTCAACCAGGGAAAGAGACCCAGTACTTC

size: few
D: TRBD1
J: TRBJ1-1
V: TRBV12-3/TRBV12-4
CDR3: CASSFGTGNLNTEAFF
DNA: TGTGCCAGCAGTTTCGGGACAGGGAATCTGAACACTGAAGCTTTCTTT

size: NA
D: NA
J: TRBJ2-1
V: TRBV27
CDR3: CASSRDPQGGNEQFF
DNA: TGTGCCAGCAGCAGGGACCCCCAGGGGGGCAATGAGCAGTTCTTC